This entry concerns a single T cell receptor (beta chain). Its antigen is undetermined. These data belong to a study of OX40 agonist ivuxolimab in advanced cancers. Across the whole study: Patients took ivuxolimab, an agonistic anti-OX40 (CD134) antibody. People who had prior anti-PD-1, anti-PD-L1 or anti-CTLA-4 therapy could take part, and roughly 44% had some.

CDR1 and CDR2 from the germline V gene are MNHEY and SMNVEV (reference sequence). V was trimmed by 4 bases and J by 4 bases, leaving 16 bases between them. The CDR3 is made up of 15 amino acids. The data were produced by immunoSEQ multiplex PCR, yet TCRdb's version contains in-frame clones alone and is incomplete. The sample shows more than 7,500 clones, more than 70% of them seen only once. Study-wide results and caveats: Expanded clones belonging to CD8+ T cells outnumbered, on average, those of CD4+. Clones of CD4+ and CD8+ blood T cells grew by week 6 at doses of 0.1 to 3.0 mg/kg.

Material: CD4+ or CD8+ T cells sorted from blood, obtained in a trial of the OX40 agonist ivuxolimab. The clonotype comes from an adult with an advanced solid tumor such as melanoma, head and neck, liver or kidney cancer. This chain connects TRBV27 to TRBJ1-2; the D is unclear. CDR3 in DNA: TGTGCCAGCAGTTCGAGGATCCCTTCCGGCTATGGCTACACCTTC. Protein: CASSSRIPSGYGYTF.